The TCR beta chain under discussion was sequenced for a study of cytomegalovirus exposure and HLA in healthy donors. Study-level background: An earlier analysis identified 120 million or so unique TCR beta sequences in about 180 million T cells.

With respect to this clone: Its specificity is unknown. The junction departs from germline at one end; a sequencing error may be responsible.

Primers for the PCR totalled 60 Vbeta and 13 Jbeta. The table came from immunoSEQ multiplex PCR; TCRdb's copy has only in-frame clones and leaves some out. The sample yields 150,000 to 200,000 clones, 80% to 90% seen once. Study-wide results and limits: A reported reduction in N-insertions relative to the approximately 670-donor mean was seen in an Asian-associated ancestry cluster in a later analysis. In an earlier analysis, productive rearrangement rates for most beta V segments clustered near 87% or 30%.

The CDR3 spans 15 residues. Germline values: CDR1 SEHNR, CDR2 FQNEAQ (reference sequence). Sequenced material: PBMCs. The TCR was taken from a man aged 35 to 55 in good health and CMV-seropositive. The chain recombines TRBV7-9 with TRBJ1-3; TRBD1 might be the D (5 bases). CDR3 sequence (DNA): TGTTCCAGCAGCCCCAAGACAGTATCGACAAACACCATATATTTT. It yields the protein CSSSPKTVSTNTIYF.